A selection of T cell receptor beta chains follows, all from one sample in a study of molecular identifiers for immune sequencing clone quantification. Using its own MiXCR run on the PCR reads, TCRdb lists one record per CDR3 protein. The sample lists some 590,000 distinct CDR3 sequences, around 25% occurring once. The sample taken for sequencing was naive CD8+ T cells from blood, with Jurkat cell RNA spiked in. The receptors derive from a human donor in good health. Some libraries in this study had Jurkat cell RNA spiked in. Both conserved end residues are part of each CDR3. Fields, in order: V gene, D gene, clone size, J gene, CDR3 protein, CDR3 DNA. A D gene is named only where the DNA matches it firmly. Clone size, where shown, is once, few, many, or a class for clones that have expanded.

TRBV2	.	many	TRBJ1-5	CASSESGNQPQHF	TGTGCCAGCAGTGAATCAGGGAATCAGCCCCAGCATTTT
TRBV28	.	many	TRBJ2-7	CASSKGRFYEQYF	TGTGCCAGCAGTAAGGGACGTTTCTACGAGCAGTACTTC
TRBV28	TRBD1	.	TRBJ1-3	CASSLTDRGNTIYF	TGTGCCAGCAGTTTAACGGACAGGGGAAACACCATATATTTT
TRBV12-3/TRBV12-4	TRBD2	.	TRBJ2-1	CASSPSGDAFYEQFF	TGTGCCAGCAGTCCTAGCGGGGATGCCTTCTATGAGCAGTTCTTC
TRBV3-1	TRBD1	many	TRBJ2-7	CASSQGTGAREQYF	TGTGCCAGCAGCCAAGGGACAGGGGCTCGGGAGCAGTACTTC
TRBV30	.	.	TRBJ2-1	CAWDSIGTSYNEQFF	TGTGCCTGGGACTCTATCGGGACTTCCTACAATGAGCAGTTCTTC
TRBV28	.	many	TRBJ2-7	CASSQDYLSEQYF	TGTGCCAGCAGCCAGGACTACCTGTCGGAGCAGTACTTC
TRBV19	.	few	TRBJ1-1	CASSLNGMNTEAFF	TGTGCCAGTAGTCTGAACGGGATGAACACTGAAGCTTTCTTT
TRBV28	.	many	TRBJ1-2	CASSLYGAPAPTF	TGTGCCAGCAGTTTATATGGTGCCCCCGCCCCCACCTTC
TRBV27	TRBD2	.	TRBJ2-7	CASRPRLAGVHEQYF	TGTGCCAGCAGACCTAGACTAGCGGGAGTACACGAGCAGTACTTC
TRBV28	.	.	TRBJ2-1	CASSPSAVNNEQFF	TGTGCCAGCAGTCCCTCGGCAGTGAACAATGAGCAGTTCTTC
TRBV12-3/TRBV12-4	.	many	TRBJ2-3	CASSQPGLGISTDTQYF	TGTGCCAGCAGCCAACCGGGACTCGGCATATCAACAGATACGCAGTATTTT
TRBV30	.	.	TRBJ1-3	CTWSSWSGNTIYF	TGTACCTGGAGCAGCTGGTCTGGAAACACCATATATTTT
TRBV7-8	TRBD2	.	TRBJ2-5	CASRRGLATMETQYF	TGTGCCAGCAGGCGCGGACTAGCAACCATGGAGACCCAGTACTTC
TRBV7-6	.	many	TRBJ2-6	CASSATLGANVLTF	TGTGCCAGCAGCGCCACCCTTGGGGCCAACGTCCTGACTTTC
TRBV5-1	.	few	TRBJ2-7	CASSLDNRYEQYF	TGCGCCAGCAGCTTGGATAACAGGTACGAGCAGTACTTC
TRBV27	.	few	TRBJ2-5	CASSPMEGVVETQYF	TGTGCCAGCAGCCCCATGGAGGGCGTCGTGGAGACCCAGTACTTC
TRBV20-1	TRBD2	.	TRBJ2-4	CSAREGLVINIQYF	TGCAGTGCTAGAGAGGGACTAGTTATAAACATTCAGTACTTC
TRBV4-3	TRBD2	many	TRBJ2-1	CASSQWTSGTYNEQFF	TGCGCCAGCAGCCAATGGACTAGCGGGACCTACAATGAGCAGTTCTTC
TRBV7-2	.	many	TRBJ2-3	CASTLAGYGIDTQYF	TGTGCCAGCACGCTGGCAGGGTATGGGATAGATACGCAGTATTTT
TRBV4-3	.	.	TRBJ1-1	CASSQDIGGSGTEAFF	TGCGCCAGCAGCCAAGATATCGGGGGGTCCGGCACTGAAGCTTTCTTT
TRBV20-1	.	few	TRBJ2-2	CSAPTGPPSTGELFF	TGCAGTGCGCCGACAGGACCCCCGAGCACCGGGGAGCTGTTTTTT
TRBV6-6	.	few	TRBJ2-7	CASSSVEDEQYF	TGTGCCAGCAGTTCAGTGGAGGACGAGCAGTACTTC
TRBV4-3	.	.	TRBJ2-7	CASRQSDRSPSYEQYF	TGCGCCAGCCGCCAGTCAGACAGGTCCCCCTCCTACGAGCAGTACTTC